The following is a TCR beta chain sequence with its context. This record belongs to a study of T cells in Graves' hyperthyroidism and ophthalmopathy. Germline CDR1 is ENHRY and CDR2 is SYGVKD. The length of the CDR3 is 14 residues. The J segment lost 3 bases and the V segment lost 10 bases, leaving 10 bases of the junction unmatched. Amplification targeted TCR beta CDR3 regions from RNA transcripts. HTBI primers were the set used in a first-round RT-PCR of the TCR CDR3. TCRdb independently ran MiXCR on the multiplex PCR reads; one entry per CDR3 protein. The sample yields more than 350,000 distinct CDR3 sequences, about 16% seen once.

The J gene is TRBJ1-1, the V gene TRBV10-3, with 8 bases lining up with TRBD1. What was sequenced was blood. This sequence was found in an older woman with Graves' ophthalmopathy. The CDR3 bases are TGTGCCACCCTACAGGGGGGCGCGGACACTGAAGCTTTCTTT. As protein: CATLQGGADTEAFF.